These T cell receptor beta chains were read from a single sample in a study of cytomegalovirus exposure and HLA in healthy donors. TCRdb keeps only in-frame clones here, not all; method: immunoSEQ multiplex PCR. The sample gives 110,000 or so clones, roughly 70% of which show up once; roughly 1.2% is in the top ten. Sequencing used PBMCs. Receptors were obtained from a man aged 35-49 years in good health and CMV-seronegative. The CDR3 runs from the conserved cysteine through the conserved F or W. A D gene is named only where the DNA matches it firmly. Clone size appears in some rows only: once, few, many, or a class for an expanded clone.

V gene,J gene,D gene,clone size,CDR3 DNA,CDR3 protein
TRBV6-5,TRBJ1-2,TRBD1,.,TGTGCCAGCAGTACGGGACAGCACTATGGCTACACCTTC,CASSTGQHYGYTF
TRBV4-1,TRBJ2-7,.,.,TGCGCCAGCAGCCAAGGGCTCAACTACGAGCAGTACTTC,CASSQGLNYEQYF
TRBV10-3,TRBJ2-1,.,.,TGTGCCATCATGACTCTCGGGAACAATGAGCAGTTCTTC,CAIMTLGNNEQFF
TRBV19,TRBJ1-5,.,.,TGTGCCAGTAGCCCCGGACAGTATAGCAATCAGCCCCAGCATTTT,CASSPGQYSNQPQHF
TRBV12-5,TRBJ2-3,TRBD2,.,TGTGCTAGTGGTTTGTCCCCCTTATCGGGAGGACTCACAGATACGCAGTATTTT,CASGLSPLSGGLTDTQYF
TRBV6-6,TRBJ2-7,TRBD1,.,TGTGCCAGCAGTCAGACAGGGGGGGCCTACGAGCAGTACTTC,CASSQTGGAYEQYF
TRBV5-1,TRBJ2-1,.,.,TGCGCCAGCAGCCTGGCGTATATCGATGAGCAGTTCTTC,CASSLAYIDEQFF
TRBV19,TRBJ2-7,TRBD1,.,TGTGCCAGTAGCTGGACAGGGGGCGAGCAGTACTTC,CASSWTGGEQYF
TRBV20-1,TRBJ1-1,.,few,TGCAGTGCCCCGGCGGGAGCTGAAGCTTTCTTT,CSAPAGAEAFF
TRBV13,TRBJ2-7,TRBD1,.,TGTGCCAGCAGCGGACAGGGTTTTTCCTACGAGCAGTACTTC,CASSGQGFSYEQYF
TRBV7-7,TRBJ2-7,TRBD2,.,TGTGCTAGCAGCTCCTTAGCGGGCAGTCACTACGAGCAGTACTTC,CASSSLAGSHYEQYF
TRBV11-1,TRBJ2-7,TRBD1,.,TGTGCCAGCAGCTCCAGGACAGGGTTCCACGAGCAGTACTTC,CASSSRTGFHEQYF
TRBV2,TRBJ2-5,TRBD1,.,TGTGCCAGCAGCAGGGACAGGGGGAAAGAGACCCAGTACTTC,CASSRDRGKETQYF
TRBV18,TRBJ2-7,TRBD1,.,TGTGCCAGCTCATCCATAGACCGGGACAGATACGAGCAGTACTTC,CASSSIDRDRYEQYF